These T cell receptor beta chains were read from a single sample in a study of blood T cells in healthy people across ages. TCRdb used MiXCR to reprocess the 5' RACE reads, holding one entry per CDR3 protein. The sample holds over 1,500,000 distinct CDR3 sequences, about two fifths seen once. Sequenced sample: blood. The receptors stem from a human donor in good health. Both conserved end residues are part of each CDR3.

TRBV5-1	TRBJ1-4	CASSSGEEKLFF
TRBV29-1	TRBJ1-2	CSVLSLQWTLPNYGYTF
TRBV5-1	TRBJ1-5	CASSLPDRDNQPQHF
TRBV7-2	TRBJ2-7	CASSEGTKRYF
TRBV19	TRBJ2-7	CASSIRAGDSYEQYF
TRBV6-5	TRBJ2-3	CASRSARGSQGDTQYF
TRBV10-3	TRBJ1-2	CAIKGQGYGYTF
TRBV11-2	.	CASSLGTLVSEQYF
TRBV10-3	TRBJ1-1	CAIRGQGARFMNTEAFF
TRBV5-1	TRBJ2-1	CASSFFIGTGIGNEQFF
TRBV19	TRBJ2-3	CASSKNRPSTDTQYF
TRBV12-3/TRBV12-4	TRBJ2-2	CASSLVGGSTGELFF
TRBV11-2	TRBJ2-5	CASSSPSSFPETQYF
TRBV6-2/TRBV6-3	TRBJ2-3	CASRNGDTQYF
TRBV6-5	TRBJ2-3	CASSYSGATSYEQYF
TRBV20-1	TRBJ2-1	CSATLHRTYNEQFF
TRBV25-1	TRBJ2-1	CASSESGTGKDNEQFF
TRBV4-3	TRBJ2-1	CASSPGQREDNEQFF
TRBV3-1	TRBJ1-2	CASSQAFRSNYGYTF
TRBV29-1	TRBJ2-7	CSVEQGQGSYEQYF
TRBV25-1	TRBJ2-1	CASSKSSRVYNEQFF
TRBV10-3	TRBJ2-7	CAISDFRGGGGDEQYF
TRBV20-1	TRBJ1-2	CSARKPTFYGYTF
TRBV29-1	TRBJ2-3	CSVPERDTQYF
TRBV12-3/TRBV12-4	TRBJ2-1	CASAPGRDRYNEQFF
TRBV10-3	TRBJ2-5	CATGTGRETQYF
TRBV28	TRBJ1-5	CASSLQGFNQPQHF
TRBV3-1	TRBJ2-7	CASSQGGGQGVHEQYF
TRBV5-1	TRBJ2-3	CASGTDTADTQYF
TRBV29-1	TRBJ2-7	CSVATYEQYF
TRBV2	TRBJ2-3	CASSEALRVAGGTDTQYF
TRBV7-2	TRBJ1-4	CASSLPSTNEKLFF
TRBV7-9	TRBJ1-5	CASSLERDGLQGQPQHF
TRBV28	TRBJ1-2	CAGTDGYGYTF
TRBV7-6	TRBJ2-7	CASSPQSGFEAGRGYEQYF
TRBV7-9	TRBJ1-2	CASSPQGRLYGYTF
TRBV7-2	TRBJ2-1	CASSQDRAAEQFF
TRBV12-3/TRBV12-4	TRBJ2-5	CASSPGQGAEETQYF
TRBV7-6	TRBJ1-2	CASSPGIARGEGYTF
TRBV28	TRBJ2-1	CASSLPGQGNNEQFF
TRBV4-3	TRBJ2-2	CASSQEFAGELFF
TRBV5-1	TRBJ1-2	CASSERGPPVNYGYTF
TRBV7-9	TRBJ1-4	CASSLGSQGLNEKLFF
TRBV28	TRBJ2-7	CASSFQVGDIPTYEQYF
TRBV7-8	TRBJ2-1	CASSLHLARGLDNEQFF
TRBV28	TRBJ2-4	CASSFPGATKNIQYF
TRBV20-1	TRBJ2-5	CSARDSLIAATQYF
TRBV7-2	TRBJ2-1	CASSPMGVRNEQFF
TRBV4-1	TRBJ2-3	CASSSFGALDQTQYF
TRBV6-5	TRBJ2-1	CASSYSRTGSYNEQFF
TRBV7-2	TRBJ2-1	CASSLMGWEQFF
TRBV4-2	TRBJ1-4	CASSPAVDEKLFF
TRBV20-1	TRBJ2-7	CSASFLSTGDEQYF
TRBV4-3	TRBJ1-2	CASSQVGGEVGYTF
TRBV15	TRBJ1-2	CATSRGRTDLPRGYTF
TRBV4-2	TRBJ2-7	CASSPSQGIEQYF